This T cell receptor beta chain originates from a study of CD8 T cells in ankylosing spondylitis. In making TCR beta libraries, quantitative 5'-RACE with molecular barcodes was used. One entry per CDR3 protein, called by TCRdb with MiXCR from the 5' RACE reads. The profile shows 250,000 to 350,000 distinct CDR3 sequences, roughly 20% of them singletons. Comments on this clonotype: Its antigen is not known.

Germline CDR1 reads DFQATT; CDR2 reads SNEGSKA (reference sequence). The CDR3 contains 15 residues. The J segment lost 4 bases and the V segment lost 3 bases, leaving 10 bases of the junction unmatched. General study results and limits: From matched ankylosing spondylitis synovial fluid, disease-linked clones were reportedly recovered at significantly enriched levels. Blood of patients with ankylosing spondylitis appeared to be characterized by a TCR beta motif of seven or eight highly homologous variants. A subset of motif variants has previously been described in the synovial fluid and blood of reactive arthritis.

This sequence was found in a female donor with ankylosing spondylitis or in good health (not recorded which). This sequence joins TRBV20-1 and TRBJ2-3; 7 nucleotides match TRBD2. What was sequenced was blood, either unsorted or a sorted T cell fraction (not recorded which). Here the CDR3 DNA reads TGCAGTGCTAGGATCTCGGCAGGGAGGGCAGATACGCAGTATTTT. Translation: CSARISAGRADTQYF.